Listed here is a single T cell receptor beta chain. Its antigen remains unknown. This table comes from immunoSEQ multiplex PCR, and its TCRdb copy is limited to in-frame clones, with some not included. Among over 700,000 clones listed, around 70% were seen once. The sample comes from a study of shared clonotypes between healthy human individuals. Overall study: Three plates were used per donor for CD4 naive, three for CD4 memory, two for CD8 naive and one for CD8 memory.

Germline V CDR1 and CDR2: SNHLY, FYNNEI. Unmatched junction bases numbered 5, after V lost 7 bases and J lost 2 bases. CDR3 length: 15 amino acids. The study, taken as a whole, reports: In four donors, about 5% of naive CD4 clonotypes appeared in common.

The chain is built from TRBV2 and TRBJ2-2; 9 bases fit TRBD2. The sequencing sample was made of memory CD4+ T cells sorted from blood. Stated subset: CD45RA-negative fraction. The receptor comes from a woman under 40 in good health. The DNA for the CDR3 is TGTGCCAGCATGTCGACTAGCGGCAACACCGGGGAGCTGTTTTTT. Protein product: CASMSTSGNTGELFF.